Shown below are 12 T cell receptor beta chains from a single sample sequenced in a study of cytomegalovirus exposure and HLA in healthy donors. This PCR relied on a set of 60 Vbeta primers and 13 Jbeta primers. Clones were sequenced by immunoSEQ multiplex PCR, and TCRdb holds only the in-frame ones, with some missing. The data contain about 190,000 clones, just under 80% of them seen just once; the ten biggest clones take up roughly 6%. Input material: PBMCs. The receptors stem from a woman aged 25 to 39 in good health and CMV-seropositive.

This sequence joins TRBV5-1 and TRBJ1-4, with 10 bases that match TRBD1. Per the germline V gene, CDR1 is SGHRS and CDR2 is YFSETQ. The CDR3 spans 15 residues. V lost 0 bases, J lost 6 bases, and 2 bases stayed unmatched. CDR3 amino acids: CASSLGQGADEKLFF. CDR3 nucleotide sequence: TGCGCCAGCAGCTTGGGACAGGGGGCTGATGAAAAACTGTTTTTT.

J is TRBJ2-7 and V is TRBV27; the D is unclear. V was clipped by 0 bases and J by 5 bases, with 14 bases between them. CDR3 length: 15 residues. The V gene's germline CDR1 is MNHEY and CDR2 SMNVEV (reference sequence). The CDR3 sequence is CASSLSPAAGNEQYF. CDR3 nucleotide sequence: TGTGCCAGCAGTTTATCGCCCGCCGCCGGTAACGAGCAGTACTTC.

The CDR3 sequence is CASSVVQGNTEAFF. As DNA, the CDR3 is TGTGCCAGCAGCGTAGTCCAGGGGAACACTGAAGCTTTCTTT. This rearrangement joins TRBV9 to TRBJ1-1; a weak D match, TRBD1 (5 bases). Between the trimmed V and J ends, which lost 0 bases and 1 base, there was a span of 7 bases. Germline V gives CDR1 SGDLS, CDR2 YYNGEE. The CDR3 contains 14 residues.

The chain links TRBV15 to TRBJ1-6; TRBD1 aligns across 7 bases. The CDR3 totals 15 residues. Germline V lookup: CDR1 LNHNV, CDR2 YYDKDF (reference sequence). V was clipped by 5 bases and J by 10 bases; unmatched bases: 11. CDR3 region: CATSPRTGVDSPLHF. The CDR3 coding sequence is TGTGCCACCAGCCCGCGAACAGGGGTTGACTCACCCCTCCACTTT.

CDR3 loop: CASSQDWTGRDGYTF. The CDR3 bases are TGTGCCAGCAGCCAAGATTGGACAGGGAGAGATGGCTACACCTTC. The V gene is TRBV14, the J gene TRBJ1-2; 8 nucleotides match TRBD1. CDR3 length equals 15 residues. With V trimmed by 0 bases and J by 6 bases, 6 bases remained unmatched. Per the germline V gene, CDR1 is SGHDN and CDR2 is FVKESK.

The CDR3 spells CASSFGGTGRGTEAFF. The CDR3 DNA sequence: TGTGCCAGCAGCTTTGGGGGGACAGGGAGGGGAACTGAAGCTTTCTTT. This rearrangement joins TRBV5-6 to TRBJ1-1; the match to TRBD1 covers 9 bases. J lost 5 bases, V lost 2 bases, and 10 bases had no gene match. The germline V gene has CDR1 SGHDT and CDR2 YYEEEE. CDR3 size: 16 residues.

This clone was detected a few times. This chain's CDR3 is CASSALASGIYF. CDR3 sequence (DNA): TGTGCCAGCAGTGCCCTGGCTAGTGGCATATATTTT. The gene calls are TRBV5-6 and TRBJ1-3; the D is unclear. The CDR3 runs to 12 residues. The V and J ends lost 5 bases and 12 bases respectively, with 15 bases between them. Germline V gene data show CDR1 as SGHDT and CDR2 as YYEEEE.

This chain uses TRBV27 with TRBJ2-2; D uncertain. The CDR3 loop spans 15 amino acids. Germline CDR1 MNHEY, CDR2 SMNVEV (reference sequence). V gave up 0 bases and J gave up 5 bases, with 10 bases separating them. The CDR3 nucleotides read TGTGCCAGCAGTTTATCCCATTCGGTAACCGGGGAGCTGTTTTTT. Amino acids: CASSLSHSVTGELFF.

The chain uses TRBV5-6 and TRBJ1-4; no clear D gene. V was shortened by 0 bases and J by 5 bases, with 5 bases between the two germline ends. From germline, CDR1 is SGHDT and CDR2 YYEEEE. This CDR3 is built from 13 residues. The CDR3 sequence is CASSLVLNEKLFF. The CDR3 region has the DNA TGTGCCAGCAGCTTGGTCCTCAATGAAAAACTGTTTTTT.

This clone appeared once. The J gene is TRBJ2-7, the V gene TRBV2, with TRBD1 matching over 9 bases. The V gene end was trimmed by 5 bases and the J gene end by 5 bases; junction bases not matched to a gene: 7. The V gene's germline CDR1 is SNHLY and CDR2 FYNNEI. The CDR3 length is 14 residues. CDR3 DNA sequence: TGTGCCAGCAGTAGACTAACAGGGGGCGACGAGCAGTACTTC. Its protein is CASSRLTGGDEQYF.

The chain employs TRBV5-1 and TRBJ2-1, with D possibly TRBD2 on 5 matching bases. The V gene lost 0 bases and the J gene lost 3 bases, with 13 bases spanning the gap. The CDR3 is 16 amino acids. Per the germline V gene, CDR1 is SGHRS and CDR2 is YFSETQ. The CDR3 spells CASSLGSGPGYNEQFF. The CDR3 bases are TGCGCCAGCAGCTTGGGGAGCGGTCCCGGCTACAATGAGCAGTTCTTC.

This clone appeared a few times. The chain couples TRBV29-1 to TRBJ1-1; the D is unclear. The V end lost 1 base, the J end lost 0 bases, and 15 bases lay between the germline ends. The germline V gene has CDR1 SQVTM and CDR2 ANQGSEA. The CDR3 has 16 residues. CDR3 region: CSVEGAIARMNTEAFF. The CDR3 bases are TGCAGCGTTGAAGGGGCGATTGCCCGAATGAACACTGAAGCTTTCTTT.